This T cell receptor (beta chain) was recovered during a study of T cells in Graves' hyperthyroidism and ophthalmopathy. V shed 6 bases, J shed 0 bases, and the junction held 6 bases outside the gene matches. The CDR3 contains 17 residues. Germline V CDR1 and CDR2: LGHDT, YNNKEL (reference sequence). This clonotype was seen many times. The antigen is unknown. Study results and caveats: Stable hyperthyroidism was told apart from ophthalmopathy by a model built on 13 V-J features.

There were TCR beta CDR3 regions amplified from RNA transcripts. The HTBI primer set served for first-round RT-PCR of the TCR CDR3. Each CDR3 protein gets one entry after TCRdb re-called the multiplex PCR reads with MiXCR. This sample has 350,000 to 400,000 distinct CDR3 sequences, with approximately 13% found just once. Patients aged 18 to 65 with hyperthyroidism were newly diagnosed, with duration under 2 months. The chain is built from TRBV3-1 and TRBJ2-2; TRBD2 agrees at 11 bases. The sequenced material came from blood. The receptor comes from a woman aged 60-75 years with Graves' hyperthyroidism. The CDR3 coding sequence is TGTGCCAGCAGTTTCTCTAGCGGGAGGCCGAACACCGGGGAGCTGTTTTTT. Residues: CASSFSSGRPNTGELFF.